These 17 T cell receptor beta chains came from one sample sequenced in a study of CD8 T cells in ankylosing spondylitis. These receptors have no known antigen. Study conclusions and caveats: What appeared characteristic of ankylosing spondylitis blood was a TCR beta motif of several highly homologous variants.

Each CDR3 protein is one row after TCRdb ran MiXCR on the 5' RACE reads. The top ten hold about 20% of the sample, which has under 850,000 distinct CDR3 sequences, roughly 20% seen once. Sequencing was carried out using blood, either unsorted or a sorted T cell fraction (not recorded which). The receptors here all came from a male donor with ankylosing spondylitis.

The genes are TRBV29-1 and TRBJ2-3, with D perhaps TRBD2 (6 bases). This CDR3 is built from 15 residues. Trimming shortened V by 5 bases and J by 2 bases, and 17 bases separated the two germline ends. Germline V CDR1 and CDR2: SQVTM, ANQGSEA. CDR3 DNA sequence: TGCAGCGTTCACCCCCGGGACTTCCACACAGATACGCAGTATTTT. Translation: CSVHPRDFHTDTQYF.

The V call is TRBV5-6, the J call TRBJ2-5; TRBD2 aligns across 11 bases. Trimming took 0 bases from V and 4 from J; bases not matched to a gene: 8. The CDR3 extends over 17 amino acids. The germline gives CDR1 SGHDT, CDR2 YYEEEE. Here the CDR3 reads CASSLALAGAGIETQYF. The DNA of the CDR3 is TGTGCCAGCAGCTTGGCACTAGCGGGGGCGGGGATAGAGACCCAGTACTTC. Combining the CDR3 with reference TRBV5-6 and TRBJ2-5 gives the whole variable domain DAGVTQSPTHLIKTRGQQVTLRCSPKSGHDTVSWYQQALGQGPQFIFQYYEEEERQRGNFPDRFSGHQFPNYSSELNVNALLLGDSALYLCASSLALAGAGIETQYFGPGTRLLVL.

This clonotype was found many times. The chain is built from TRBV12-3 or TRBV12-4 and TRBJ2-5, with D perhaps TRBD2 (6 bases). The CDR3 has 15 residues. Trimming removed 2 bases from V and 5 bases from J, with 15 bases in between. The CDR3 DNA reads TGTGCCAGCAGTTTAAGTGGAGGGTACTGGGAGACCCAGTACTTC. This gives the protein CASSLSGGYWETQYF.

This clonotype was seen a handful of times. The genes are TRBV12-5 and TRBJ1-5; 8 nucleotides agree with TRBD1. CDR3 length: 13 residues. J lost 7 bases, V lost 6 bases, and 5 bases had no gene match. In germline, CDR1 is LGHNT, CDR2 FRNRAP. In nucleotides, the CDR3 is TGTGCTAGTGGCGGACAGGGCGGCCAGCCCCAGCATTTT. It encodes CASGGQGGQPQHF. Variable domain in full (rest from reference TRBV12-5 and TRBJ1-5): DARVTQTPRHKVTEMGQEVTMRCQPILGHNTVFWYRQTMMQGLELLAYFRNRAPLDDSGMPKDRFSAEMPDATLATLKIQPSEPRDSAVYFCASGGQGGQPQHFGDGTRLSIL.

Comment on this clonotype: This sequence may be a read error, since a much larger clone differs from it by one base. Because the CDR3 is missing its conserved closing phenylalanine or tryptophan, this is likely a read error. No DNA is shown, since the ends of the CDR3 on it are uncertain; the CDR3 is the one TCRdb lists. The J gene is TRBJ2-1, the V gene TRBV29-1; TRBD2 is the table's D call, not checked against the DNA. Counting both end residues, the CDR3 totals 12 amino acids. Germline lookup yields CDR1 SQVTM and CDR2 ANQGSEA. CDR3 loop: CSVDLGEGLGFI.

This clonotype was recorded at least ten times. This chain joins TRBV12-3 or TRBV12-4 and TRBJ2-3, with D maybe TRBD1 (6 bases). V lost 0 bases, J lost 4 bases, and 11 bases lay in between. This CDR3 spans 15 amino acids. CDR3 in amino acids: CASSLASRGADTQYF. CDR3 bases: TGTGCCAGCAGTTTAGCGAGCAGGGGCGCAGATACGCAGTATTTT.

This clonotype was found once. The CDR3 region is CASAGAGYEQYF. For the CDR3, the DNA is TGTGCCAGCGCGGGAGCGGGCTACGAGCAGTACTTC. The V and J genes are TRBV25-1 and TRBJ2-7; TRBD2 aligns across 7 bases. This CDR3 has 12 amino acids. Germline V gene lookup returns CDR1 MGHDK and CDR2 SYGVNS. Trimming cost V 8 bases and J 3 bases; bases outside gene matches: 4.

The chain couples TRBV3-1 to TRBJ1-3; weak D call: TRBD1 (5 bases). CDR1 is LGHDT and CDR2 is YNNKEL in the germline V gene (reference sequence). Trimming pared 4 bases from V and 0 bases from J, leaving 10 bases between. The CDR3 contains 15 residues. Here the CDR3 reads CASSPAGISGNTIYF. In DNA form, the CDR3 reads TGTGCCAGCAGCCCCGCAGGGATCTCTGGAAACACCATATATTTT.

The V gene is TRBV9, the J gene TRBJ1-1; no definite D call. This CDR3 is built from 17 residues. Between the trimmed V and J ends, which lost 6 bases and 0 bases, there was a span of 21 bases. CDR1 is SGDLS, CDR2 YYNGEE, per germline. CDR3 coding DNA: TGTGCCAGCATCACCCTACCGGACTTCTACATGAACACTGAAGCTTTCTTT. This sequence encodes CASITLPDFYMNTEAFF.

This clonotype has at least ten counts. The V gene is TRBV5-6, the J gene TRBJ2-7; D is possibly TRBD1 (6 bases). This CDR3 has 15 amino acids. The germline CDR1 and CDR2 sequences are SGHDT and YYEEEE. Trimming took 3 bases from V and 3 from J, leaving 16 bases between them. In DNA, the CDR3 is TGTGCCAGCAGCTCGCCCGGGACACAAATCTACGAGCAGTACTTC. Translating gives CASSSPGTQIYEQYF. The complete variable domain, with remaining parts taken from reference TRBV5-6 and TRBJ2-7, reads DAGVTQSPTHLIKTRGQQVTLRCSPKSGHDTVSWYQQALGQGPQFIFQYYEEEERQRGNFPDRFSGHQFPNYSSELNVNALLLGDSALYLCASSSPGTQIYEQYFGPGTRLTVT.

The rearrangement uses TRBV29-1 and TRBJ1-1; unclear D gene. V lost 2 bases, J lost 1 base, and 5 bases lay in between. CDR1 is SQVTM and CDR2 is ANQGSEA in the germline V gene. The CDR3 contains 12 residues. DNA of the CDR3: TGCAGCGTTGAACAGGCGAACACTGAAGCTTTCTTT. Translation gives CSVEQANTEAFF.

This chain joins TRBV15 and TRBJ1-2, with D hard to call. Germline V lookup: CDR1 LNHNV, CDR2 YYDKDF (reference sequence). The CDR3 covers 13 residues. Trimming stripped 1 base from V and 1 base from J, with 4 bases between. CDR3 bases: TGTGCCACCAGCAGAGGAGATAACTATGGCTACACCTTC. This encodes CATSRGDNYGYTF.

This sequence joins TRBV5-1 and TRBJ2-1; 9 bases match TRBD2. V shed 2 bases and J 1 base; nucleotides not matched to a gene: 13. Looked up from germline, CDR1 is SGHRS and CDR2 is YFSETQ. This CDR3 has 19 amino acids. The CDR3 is CASSFGEVAGEKSYNEQFF. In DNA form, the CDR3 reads TGCGCCAGCAGCTTTGGAGAGGTAGCGGGAGAGAAGTCCTACAATGAGCAGTTCTTC.

The CDR3 sequence is CASSPDGGRAQNEQFF. The CDR3 bases are TGTGCCAGCAGCCCCGACGGCGGGAGGGCCCAGAATGAGCAGTTCTTC. The chain combines TRBV25-1 with TRBJ2-1; 9 positions agree with TRBD2. CDR1 is MGHDK and CDR2 is SYGVNS in the germline V gene. There are 16 residues in the CDR3. With 6 bases clipped from V and 7 bases from J, the junction kept 13 bases outside the gene matches.

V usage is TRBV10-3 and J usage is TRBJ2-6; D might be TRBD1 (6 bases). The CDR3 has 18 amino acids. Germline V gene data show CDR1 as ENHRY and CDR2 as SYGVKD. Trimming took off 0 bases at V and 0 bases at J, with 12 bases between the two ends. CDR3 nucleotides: TGTGCCATCAGTGAGTCTGAGACAGGATTCTCTGGGGCCAACGTCCTGACTTTC. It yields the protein CAISESETGFSGANVLTF.

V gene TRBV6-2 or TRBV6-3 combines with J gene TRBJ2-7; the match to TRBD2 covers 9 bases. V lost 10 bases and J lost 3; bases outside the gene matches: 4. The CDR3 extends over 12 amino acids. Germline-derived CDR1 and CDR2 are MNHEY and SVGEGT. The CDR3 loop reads CAIATSGYEQYF. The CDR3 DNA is TGTGCCATCGCGACTAGCGGCTACGAGCAGTACTTC.

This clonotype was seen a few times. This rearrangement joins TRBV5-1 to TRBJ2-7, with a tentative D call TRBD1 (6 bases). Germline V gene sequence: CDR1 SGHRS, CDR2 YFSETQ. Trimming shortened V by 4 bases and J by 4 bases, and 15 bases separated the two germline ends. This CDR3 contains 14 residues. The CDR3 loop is CASSLQYREYEQYF. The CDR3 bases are TGCGCCAGCAGCCTCCAATACAGGGAATACGAGCAGTACTTC.